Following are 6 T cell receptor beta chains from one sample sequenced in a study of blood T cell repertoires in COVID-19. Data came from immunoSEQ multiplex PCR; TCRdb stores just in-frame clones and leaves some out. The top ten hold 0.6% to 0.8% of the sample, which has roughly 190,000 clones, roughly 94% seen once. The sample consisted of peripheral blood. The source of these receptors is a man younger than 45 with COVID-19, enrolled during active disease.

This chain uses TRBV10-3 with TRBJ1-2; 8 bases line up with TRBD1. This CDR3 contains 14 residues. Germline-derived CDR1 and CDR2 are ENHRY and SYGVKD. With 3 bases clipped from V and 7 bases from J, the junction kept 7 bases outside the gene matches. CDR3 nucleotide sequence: TGTGCCATCAGTGACCCACAGGGGGTAGGTGGCTACACCTTC. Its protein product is CAISDPQGVGGYTF.

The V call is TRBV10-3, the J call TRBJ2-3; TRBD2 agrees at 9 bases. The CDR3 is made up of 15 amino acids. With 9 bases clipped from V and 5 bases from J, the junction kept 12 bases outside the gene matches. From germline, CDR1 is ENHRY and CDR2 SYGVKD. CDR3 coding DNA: TGTGCCATACGCAGCGGGGGGCGCACCGGAGATACGCAGTATTTT. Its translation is CAIRSGGRTGDTQYF.

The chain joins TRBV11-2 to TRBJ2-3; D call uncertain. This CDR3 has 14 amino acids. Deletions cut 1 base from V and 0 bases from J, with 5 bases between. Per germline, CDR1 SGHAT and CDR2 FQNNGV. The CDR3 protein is CASSLVRSTDTQYF. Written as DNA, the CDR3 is TGTGCCAGCAGCTTAGTGCGGAGCACAGATACGCAGTATTTT.

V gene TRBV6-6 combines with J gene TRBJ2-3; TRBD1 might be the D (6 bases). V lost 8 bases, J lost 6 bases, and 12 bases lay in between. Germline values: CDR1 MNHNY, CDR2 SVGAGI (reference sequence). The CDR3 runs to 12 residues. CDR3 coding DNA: TGTGCCAGCTCACCAGGGGAGGATACGCAGTATTTT. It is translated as CASSPGEDTQYF.

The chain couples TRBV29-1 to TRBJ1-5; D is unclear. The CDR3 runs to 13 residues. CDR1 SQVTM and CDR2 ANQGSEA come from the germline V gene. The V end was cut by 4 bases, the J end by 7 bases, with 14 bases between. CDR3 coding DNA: TGCAGCGTTGTCATGCAGGTTGGACAGCCCCAGCATTTT. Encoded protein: CSVVMQVGQPQHF.

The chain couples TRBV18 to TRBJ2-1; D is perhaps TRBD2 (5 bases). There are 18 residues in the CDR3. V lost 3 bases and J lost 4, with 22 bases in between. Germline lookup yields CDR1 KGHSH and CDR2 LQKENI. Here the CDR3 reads CASSPVQTTSPPYNEQFF. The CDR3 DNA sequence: TGTGCCAGCTCACCTGTCCAGACTACGAGCCCCCCTTACAATGAGCAGTTCTTC.